The 9 T cell receptor beta chains below were found in one sample sequenced in a study of blood T cell repertoires in COVID-19. TCRdb's table, derived via immunoSEQ multiplex PCR, lists solely in-frame clones and lacks some. The sample carries tens of thousands of clones, more than 60% recorded once. Source material: peripheral blood. All receptors derive from a human donor in a cohort sampled during active COVID-19.

This clone was seen a few times. The chain links TRBV9 to TRBJ2-5; D perhaps matches TRBD2 (7 bases). The CDR3 has 13 amino acids. Germline CDR1 reads SGDLS; CDR2 reads YYNGEE. The V gene lost 0 bases and the J gene lost 6 bases, with 9 bases spanning the gap. The CDR3 bases are TGTGCCAGCAGCGTAGAGGGGGGGAAGACCCAGTACTTC. It codes for CASSVEGGKTQYF.

The chain combines TRBV18 with TRBJ2-7; D is unclear. This CDR3 spans 13 amino acids. V shed 3 bases and J shed 3 bases, with 9 bases lying between them. CDR1 and CDR2 from the germline V gene are KGHSH and LQKENI. The CDR3, as DNA: TGTGCCAGCTCACCGCCCTCGGTCTACGAGCAGTACTTC. Amino acids: CASSPPSVYEQYF.

The chain employs TRBV19 and TRBJ1-6, with 7 bases lining up with TRBD1. The CDR3 has 16 amino acids. Germline CDR1 reads LNHDA; CDR2 reads SQIVND (reference sequence). V lost 3 bases and J lost 9; bases outside the gene matches: 11. As DNA, the CDR3 is TGTGCCAGTAGTATGTTGGCAGGGGGTACTGGTTCACCCCTCCACTTT. As protein: CASSMLAGGTGSPLHF.

The chain couples TRBV4-3 to TRBJ2-3; 10 nucleotides match TRBD2. The CDR3 is 14 residues long. V lost 4 bases and J lost 5; bases outside the gene matches: 3. The germline CDR1 and CDR2 sequences are LGHNA and YSLEER. CDR3 loop: CASSLAGGGDTQYF. The CDR3 nucleotides read TGCGCCAGCAGCCTAGCGGGGGGTGGAGATACGCAGTATTTT.

Remarks on this clone: The sample has other DNA sequences that encode this CDR3 too. The CDR3 reads CASRGGGTEAFF. The CDR3 bases are TGTGCCAGCAGAGGGGGTGGGACTGAAGCTTTCTTT. J is TRBJ1-1 and V is TRBV2, with D possibly matching TRBD1 (6 bases). In germline, CDR1 is SNHLY, CDR2 FYNNEI. This CDR3 contains 12 residues. Between the trimmed V and J ends, which lost 6 bases and 5 bases, there was a span of 10 bases.

The chain recombines TRBV7-9 with TRBJ2-1; 9 bases line up with TRBD2. Per the germline V gene, CDR1 is SEHNR and CDR2 is FQNEAQ (reference sequence). The junction had 8 bases not matched to a gene; V was cut back by 2 bases and J by 9 bases. The CDR3 covers 15 residues. The CDR3 sequence: CASSLPGLASGEQFF. Written as DNA, the CDR3 is TGTGCCAGCAGCTTACCCGGACTAGCGAGCGGTGAGCAGTTCTTC.

The chain links TRBV9 to TRBJ2-1; unclear D gene. Germline assignment: CDR1 SGDLS and CDR2 YYNGEE. Trimming stripped 0 bases from V and 3 bases from J, with 7 bases between. The CDR3 length is 14 residues. The chain's CDR3 is CASSVGGSYNEQFF. CDR3 nucleotide sequence: TGTGCCAGCAGCGTAGGAGGAAGCTACAATGAGCAGTTCTTC. The variable domain in full, with the rest retrieved from reference TRBV9 and TRBJ2-1, is DSGVTQTPKHLITATGQRVTLRCSPRSGDLSVYWYQQSLDQGLQFLIQYYNGEERAKGNILERFSAQQFPDLHSELNLSSLELGDSALYFCASSVGGSYNEQFFGPGTRLTVL.

Here the CDR3 DNA reads TGTGCCACCAGCAGAGTCGCGGGGATGTTGCACACCGGGGAGCTGTTTTTT. Its protein is CATSRVAGMLHTGELFF. V gene TRBV15 combines with J gene TRBJ2-2; a possible D gene is TRBD2 (6 bases). Trimming removed 1 base from V and 3 bases from J, with 15 bases in between. CDR1 and CDR2 from the germline V gene are LNHNV and YYDKDF (reference sequence). The CDR3 is made up of 17 amino acids.

The chain has TRBV4-1 and TRBJ1-5; D is possibly TRBD1 (6 bases). Germline-derived CDR1 and CDR2 are MGHRA and YSYEKL. The CDR3 consists of 17 residues. V shed 1 base and J shed 7 bases, with 20 bases lying between them. CDR3 sequence reads: CASSQGSAGGLQQPQHF. CDR3 DNA: TGCGCCAGCAGCCAAGGTTCGGCCGGGGGGCTACAGCAGCCCCAGCATTTT.